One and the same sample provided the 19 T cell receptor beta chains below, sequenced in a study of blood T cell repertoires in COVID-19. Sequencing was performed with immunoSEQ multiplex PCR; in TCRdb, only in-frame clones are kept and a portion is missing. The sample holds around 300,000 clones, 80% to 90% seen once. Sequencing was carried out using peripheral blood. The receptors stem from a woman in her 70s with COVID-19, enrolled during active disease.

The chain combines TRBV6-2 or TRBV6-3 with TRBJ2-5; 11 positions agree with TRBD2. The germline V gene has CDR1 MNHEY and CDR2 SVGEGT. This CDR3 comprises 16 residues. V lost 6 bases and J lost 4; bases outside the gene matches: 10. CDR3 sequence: CASSLGLSGGGETQYF. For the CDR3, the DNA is TGTGCCAGCAGCCTGGGACTTAGCGGGGGGGGAGAGACCCAGTACTTC.

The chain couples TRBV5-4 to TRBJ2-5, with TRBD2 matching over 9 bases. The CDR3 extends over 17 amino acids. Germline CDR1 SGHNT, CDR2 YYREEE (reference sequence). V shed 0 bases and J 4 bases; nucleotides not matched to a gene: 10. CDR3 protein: CASSLAKGGGAAETQYF. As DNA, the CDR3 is TGTGCCAGCAGCTTGGCCAAGGGCGGGGGGGCCGCAGAGACCCAGTACTTC.

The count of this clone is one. The CDR3 region has the DNA TGTGCCAGCAGTTATGGTAGCGGGGGGGCACATACGCAGTATTTT. Translation: CASSYGSGGAHTQYF. The chain uses TRBV6-6 and TRBJ2-3, with TRBD2 matching 11 bases. The germline CDR1 and CDR2 sequences are MNHNY and SVGAGI (reference sequence). V lost 3 bases and J lost 7; bases outside the gene matches: 6. The CDR3 is 15 amino acids.

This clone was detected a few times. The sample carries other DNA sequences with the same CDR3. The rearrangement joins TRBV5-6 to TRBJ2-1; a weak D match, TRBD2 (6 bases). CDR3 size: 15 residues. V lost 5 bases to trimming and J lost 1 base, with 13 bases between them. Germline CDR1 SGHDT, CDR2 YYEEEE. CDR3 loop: CASSSGGLSYNEQFF. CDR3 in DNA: TGTGCCAGCAGTTCCGGGGGTTTATCCTACAATGAGCAGTTCTTC.

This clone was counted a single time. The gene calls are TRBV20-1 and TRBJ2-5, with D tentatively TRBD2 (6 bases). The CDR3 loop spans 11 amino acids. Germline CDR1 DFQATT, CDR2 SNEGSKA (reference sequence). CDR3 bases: TGCGGAAGCTGGGCGGGGGAGACCCAGTACTTC. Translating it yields CGSWAGETQYF.

This chain's CDR3 is CASSLDAVGGNTEAFF. As DNA, the CDR3 is TGTGCCAGCAGCTTAGATGCGGTGGGGGGAAACACTGAAGCTTTCTTT. The genes are TRBV11-2 and TRBJ1-1, with D possibly being TRBD1 (5 bases). The CDR3 contains 16 residues. Germline V lookup: CDR1 SGHAT, CDR2 FQNNGV. V shed 0 bases and J shed 2 bases, with 13 bases lying between them.

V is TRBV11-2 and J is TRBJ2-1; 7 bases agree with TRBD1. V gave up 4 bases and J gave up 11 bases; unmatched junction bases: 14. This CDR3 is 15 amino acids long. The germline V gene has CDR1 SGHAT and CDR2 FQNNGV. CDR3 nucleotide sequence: TGTGCCAGCAGCTCTGGGACAGCGGAAAAAAGAAAGCAGTTCTTC. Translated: CASSSGTAEKRKQFF.

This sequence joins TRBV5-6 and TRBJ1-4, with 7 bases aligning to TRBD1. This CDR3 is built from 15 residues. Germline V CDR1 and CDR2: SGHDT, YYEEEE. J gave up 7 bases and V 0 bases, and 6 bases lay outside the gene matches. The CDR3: CASSLAGGGSEKLFF. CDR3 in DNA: TGTGCCAGCAGCTTGGCCGGAGGGGGCAGTGAAAAACTGTTTTTT. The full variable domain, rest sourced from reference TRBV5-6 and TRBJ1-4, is DAGVTQSPTHLIKTRGQQVTLRCSPKSGHDTVSWYQQALGQGPQFIFQYYEEEERQRGNFPDRFSGHQFPNYSSELNVNALLLGDSALYLCASSLAGGGSEKLFFGSGTQLSVL.

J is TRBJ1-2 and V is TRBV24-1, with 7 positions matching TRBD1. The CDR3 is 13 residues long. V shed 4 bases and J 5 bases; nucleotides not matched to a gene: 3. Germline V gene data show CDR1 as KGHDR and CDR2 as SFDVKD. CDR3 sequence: CATSDLTGYGYTF. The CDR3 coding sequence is TGTGCCACCAGTGACCTGACAGGGTATGGCTACACCTTC.

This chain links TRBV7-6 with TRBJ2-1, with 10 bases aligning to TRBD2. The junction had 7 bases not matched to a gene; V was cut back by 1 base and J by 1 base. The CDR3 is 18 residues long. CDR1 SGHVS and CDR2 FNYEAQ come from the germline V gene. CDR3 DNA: TGTGCCAGCAGCTTAGAACCCCGTAGCGGGGGGTCCTACAATGAGCAGTTCTTC. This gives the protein CASSLEPRSGGSYNEQFF.

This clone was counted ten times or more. The CDR3 loop reads CASSTKTGGYSPLHF. CDR3 nucleotides: TGTGCCAGCAGCACTAAGACAGGGGGATATTCACCCCTCCACTTT. V is TRBV5-5 and J is TRBJ1-6; 9 bases agree with TRBD1. The CDR3 has 15 amino acids. J gave up 8 bases and V 4 bases, and 7 bases lay outside the gene matches. From germline, CDR1 is SGHKS and CDR2 YYEKEE (reference sequence).

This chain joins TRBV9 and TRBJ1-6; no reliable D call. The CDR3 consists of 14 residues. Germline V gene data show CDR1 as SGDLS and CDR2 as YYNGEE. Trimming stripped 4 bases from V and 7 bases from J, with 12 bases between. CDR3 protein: CASSPQVENSPLHF. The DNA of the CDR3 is TGTGCCAGCAGCCCGCAGGTTGAGAATTCACCCCTCCACTTT. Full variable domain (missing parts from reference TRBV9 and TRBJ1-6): DSGVTQTPKHLITATGQRVTLRCSPRSGDLSVYWYQQSLDQGLQFLIQYYNGEERAKGNILERFSAQQFPDLHSELNLSSLELGDSALYFCASSPQVENSPLHFGNGTRLTVT.

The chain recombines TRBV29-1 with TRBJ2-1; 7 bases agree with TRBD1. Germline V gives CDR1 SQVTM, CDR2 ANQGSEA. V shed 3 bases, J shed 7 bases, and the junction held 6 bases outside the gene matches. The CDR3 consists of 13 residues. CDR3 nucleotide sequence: TGCAGCGTTGATAGACAGGGAAGGAATGAGCAGTTCTTC. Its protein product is CSVDRQGRNEQFF.

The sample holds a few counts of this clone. This CDR3 is CASSIEEGAYSSYEQYF. The CDR3, as DNA: TGTGCCAGTAGTATTGAGGAGGGGGCTTATTCCTCCTACGAGCAGTACTTC. The chain joins TRBV19 to TRBJ2-7; the D gene is possibly TRBD1 (7 bases). Trimming pared 3 bases from V and 0 bases from J, leaving 18 bases between. Germline V gene sequence: CDR1 LNHDA, CDR2 SQIVND (reference sequence). This CDR3 region has 17 residues.

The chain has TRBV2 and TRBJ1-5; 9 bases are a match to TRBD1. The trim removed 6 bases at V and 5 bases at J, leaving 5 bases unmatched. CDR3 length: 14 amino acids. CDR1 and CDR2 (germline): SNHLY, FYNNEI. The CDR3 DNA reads TGTGCCAGCAGGTGGACAGGGGTTGATCAGCCCCAGCATTTT. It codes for CASRWTGVDQPQHF. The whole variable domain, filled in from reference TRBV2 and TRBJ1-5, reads EPEVTQTPSHQVTQMGQEVILRCVPISNHLYFYWYRQILGQKVEFLVSFYNNEISEKSEIFDDQFSVERPDGSNFTLKIRSTKLEDSAMYFCASRWTGVDQPQHFGDGTRLSIL.

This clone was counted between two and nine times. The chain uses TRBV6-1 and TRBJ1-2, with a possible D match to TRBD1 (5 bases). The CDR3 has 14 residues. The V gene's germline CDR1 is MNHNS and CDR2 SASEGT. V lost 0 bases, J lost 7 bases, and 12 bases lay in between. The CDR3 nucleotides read TGTGCCAGCAGTGAAGCGGGCAGGGTAACTGGCTACACCTTC. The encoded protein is CASSEAGRVTGYTF.

Written as DNA, the CDR3 is TGTGCCACCGTCGGGGGAGGTCCGACCGGGGAGCTGTTTTTT. Residues: CATVGGGPTGELFF. This chain joins TRBV24-1 and TRBJ2-2; maybe TRBD2 (6 bases). Trimming cost V 9 bases and J 5 bases, with 15 bases left between them. CDR3 length: 14 residues. Germline assignment: CDR1 KGHDR and CDR2 SFDVKD.

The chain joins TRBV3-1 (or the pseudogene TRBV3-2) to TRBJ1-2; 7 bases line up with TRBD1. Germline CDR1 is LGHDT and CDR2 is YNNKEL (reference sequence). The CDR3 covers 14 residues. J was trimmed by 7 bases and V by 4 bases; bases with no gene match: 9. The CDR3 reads CASSPPSTGFGYTF. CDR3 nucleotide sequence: TGTGCCAGCAGCCCACCCTCGACAGGGTTTGGCTACACCTTC.

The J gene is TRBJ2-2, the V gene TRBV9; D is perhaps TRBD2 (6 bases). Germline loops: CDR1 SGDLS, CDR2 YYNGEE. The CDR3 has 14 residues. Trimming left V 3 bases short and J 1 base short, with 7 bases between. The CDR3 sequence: CASSAGRNTGELFF. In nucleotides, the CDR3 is TGTGCCAGCAGCGCCGGGAGGAACACCGGGGAGCTGTTTTTT.